The 25 T cell receptor beta chains presented below share a single source sample, sequenced in a study of identical twins. MiXCR, applied by TCRdb to the 5' RACE reads, yields one record per CDR3 protein. In the table there are roughly 490,000 distinct CDR3 sequences, over 11% of which are singletons. These same data were also listed under a study on yellow fever vaccine responses in identical twins.

The sequenced material came from CD4+ T cells sorted from blood. These receptors were obtained from a young woman in good health.

This chain joins TRBV30 and TRBJ1-3; D unresolved. CDR3 length equals 13 residues. Trimming cost V 7 bases and J 0 bases, with 10 bases left between them. CDR1 is GTSNPN, CDR2 SVGIG, per germline (reference sequence). This CDR3 reads CASRIPSGNTIYF. In nucleotides, the CDR3 is TGTGCCTCTCGCATTCCCTCTGGAAACACCATATATTTT.

V is TRBV10-3 and J is TRBJ2-7; tentative D call: TRBD1 (6 bases). CDR3 size: 15 residues. V shed 2 bases and J shed 4 bases, with 15 bases lying between them. CDR1 and CDR2 from the germline V gene are ENHRY and SYGVKD. The CDR3 DNA sequence: TGTGCCATCAGTGAGACAAGGGGGATGTTTTACGAGCAGTACTTC. Protein product: CAISETRGMFYEQYF.

The CDR3 region is CSASGGAMNTEAFF. Here the CDR3 DNA reads TGCAGTGCTAGCGGGGGGGCCATGAACACTGAAGCTTTCTTT. V usage is TRBV20-1 and J usage is TRBJ1-1; a weak D match, TRBD1 (6 bases). This CDR3 has 14 residues. Trimming pared 3 bases from V and 0 bases from J, leaving 11 bases between. Germline CDR1 reads DFQATT; CDR2 reads SNEGSKA (reference sequence).

This rearrangement joins TRBV19 to TRBJ2-7; 8 positions agree with TRBD1. Per germline, CDR1 LNHDA and CDR2 SQIVND (reference sequence). V was pared by 5 bases and J by 5 bases, with 11 bases of the junction left unmatched. The CDR3 loop spans 15 amino acids. The CDR3 DNA is TGTGCCAGTAGTGAACAAGGACAGGGAATCCACGAGCAGTACTTC. This sequence encodes CASSEQGQGIHEQYF.

V gene TRBV6-1 combines with J gene TRBJ1-1; 9 nucleotides agree with TRBD1. V trimming: 6 bases; J trimming: 4 bases; junction bases outside the gene matches: 6. This CDR3 comprises 14 residues. Germline CDR1 is MNHNS and CDR2 is SASEGT. This chain's CDR3 is CASSHRGLGTEAFF. In DNA, the CDR3 is TGTGCCAGCAGCCACAGGGGGCTGGGCACTGAAGCTTTCTTT.

A few counts support this clonotype. The V call is TRBV5-1, the J call TRBJ2-5, with TRBD2 as a possible D gene (5 bases). This CDR3 has 13 amino acids. Per germline, CDR1 SGHRS and CDR2 YFSETQ. V dropped 4 bases and J dropped 5 bases, with 12 bases sitting between them. CDR3 bases: TGCGCCAGCAGCGAGGGCGTACAGGAGACCCAGTACTTC. Its protein is CASSEGVQETQYF.

This clonotype was counted at least ten times. The rearrangement links TRBV28 to TRBJ2-7; tentative D call: TRBD1 (7 bases). CDR3 size: 17 residues. Germline assignment: CDR1 MDHEN and CDR2 SYDVKM. V lost 5 bases, J lost 3 bases, and 23 bases lay in between. DNA of the CDR3: TGTGCCAGCAGTAAACCCCCCCGACAGGGAGGACTCTACGAGCAGTACTTC. It codes for CASSKPPRQGGLYEQYF.

A few counts support this clonotype. The genes are TRBV2 and TRBJ1-4; D perhaps matches TRBD1 (6 bases). V gave up 6 bases and J gave up 4 bases, with 15 bases separating them. The germline V gene encodes CDR1 SNHLY and CDR2 FYNNEI. This CDR3 is 15 amino acids long. This CDR3 is CASSPSTGFNEKLFF. The CDR3 nucleotides are TGTGCCAGCAGCCCTTCGACAGGCTTTAATGAAAAACTGTTTTTT.

CDR3 loop: CSVRGDTEAFF. The CDR3 DNA reads as TGCAGTGTAAGGGGGGACACTGAAGCTTTCTTT. The rearrangement uses TRBV20-1 and TRBJ1-1, with D possibly being TRBD1 (6 bases). The V gene's germline CDR1 is DFQATT and CDR2 SNEGSKA (reference sequence). V was shortened by 7 bases and J by 3 bases, with 9 bases between the two germline ends. There are 11 residues in the CDR3.

The CDR3 here is CSAPGTGSNEQFF. DNA for the CDR3: TGCAGTGCTCCCGGGACAGGGTCCAATGAGCAGTTCTTC. The rearrangement uses TRBV20-1 and TRBJ2-1, with 9 bases that match TRBD1. After removal of 5 bases from V and 6 bases from J, the junction contained 5 bases not matched to a gene. Germline CDR1 and CDR2: DFQATT and SNEGSKA (reference sequence). The length of the CDR3 is 13 residues.

This chain connects TRBV10-3 to TRBJ2-3; 15 bases agree with TRBD2. This CDR3 region has 15 residues. The V gene's germline CDR1 is ENHRY and CDR2 SYGVKD. Unmatched junction bases numbered 2, after V lost 6 bases and J lost 4 bases. The CDR3 loop is CAIRGLAGGADTQYF. DNA for the CDR3: TGTGCCATCAGGGGACTAGCGGGAGGAGCAGATACGCAGTATTTT.

This rearrangement joins TRBV27 to TRBJ2-7, with D hard to call. CDR1 MNHEY and CDR2 SMNVEV come from the germline V gene (reference sequence). Trimming pared 5 bases from V and 0 bases from J, leaving 11 bases between. This CDR3 is built from 14 residues. The CDR3 DNA reads TGTGCCAGCAGTCCTGTAGTGGGCTCCTACGAGCAGTACTTC. This gives the protein CASSPVVGSYEQYF.

This clonotype was seen once. The rearrangement links TRBV7-2 to TRBJ1-2; 7 bases align to TRBD1. The V and J ends lost 2 bases and 0 bases, in that order; junction bases with no gene match: 3. This CDR3 comprises 15 residues. CDR1 is SGHTA, CDR2 FQGNSA, per germline. For the CDR3, the DNA is TGTGCCAGCAGCTTACTCGGGACAGCTAACTATGGCTACACCTTC. Protein: CASSLLGTANYGYTF. The full variable domain, in which reference TRBV7-2 and TRBJ1-2 provide the parts outside the CDR3, is GAGVSQSPSNKVTEKGKDVELRCDPISGHTALYWYRQSLGQGLEFLIYFQGNSAPDKSGLPSDRFSAERTGGSVSTLTIQRTQQEDSAVYLCASSLLGTANYGYTFGSGTRLTVV.

This clonotype was observed at least ten times. The CDR3 protein is CASSPTGTGGIGHQPQHF. The CDR3 DNA follows: TGTGCCAGCAGCCCAACCGGGACAGGGGGCATTGGGCATCAGCCCCAGCATTTT. V and J are TRBV11-3 and TRBJ1-5; TRBD1 aligns across 12 bases. Trimming took 5 bases from V and 5 from J; bases not matched to a gene: 13. The CDR3 runs to 18 residues. The germline V gene encodes CDR1 SGHNT and CDR2 YENEEA.

The rearrangement uses TRBV20-1 and TRBJ2-2; D not resolved. The V gene's germline CDR1 is DFQATT and CDR2 SNEGSKA (reference sequence). V lost 0 bases to trimming and J lost 5 bases, with 10 bases between them. The CDR3 consists of 14 residues. CDR3 region: CSARDRRATGELFF. In DNA form, the CDR3 reads TGCAGTGCTAGAGATCGAAGGGCGACCGGGGAGCTGTTTTTT.

This clonotype was seen more than once but under ten times. The chain is built from TRBV4-3 and TRBJ2-2; 7 bases line up with TRBD1. J gave up 6 bases and V 2 bases, and 6 bases lay outside the gene matches. This CDR3 region has 15 residues. Germline V lookup: CDR1 LGHNA, CDR2 YSLEER. The DNA of the CDR3 is TGCGCCAGCAGCCAAAACAGGGGTATCTCCGGGGAGCTGTTTTTT. The encoded protein is CASSQNRGISGELFF.

The CDR3 DNA sequence: TGCGCCAGCAGCCAAGACACCGGGCCCAGCACAGATACGCAGTATTTT. As protein: CASSQDTGPSTDTQYF. J is TRBJ2-3 and V is TRBV4-3; no clear D. CDR1 and CDR2 from the germline V gene are LGHNA and YSLEER. The CDR3 runs to 16 residues. V gave up 0 bases and J gave up 0 bases, with 10 bases separating them.

This clonotype was observed a single time. The chain employs TRBV6-1 and TRBJ2-3, with TRBD1 matching 10 bases. Germline V gene data show CDR1 as MNHNS and CDR2 as SASEGT. J gave up 6 bases and V 6 bases, and 3 bases lay outside the gene matches. The CDR3 sequence is 13 residues long. The CDR3 protein is CASRKTGGDTQYF. DNA of the CDR3: TGTGCCAGCAGGAAGACAGGGGGCGATACGCAGTATTTT.

This clonotype turned up a few times. This rearrangement joins TRBV13 to TRBJ2-3; D is unresolved. Deletions cut 1 base from V and 5 bases from J, with 13 bases between. This CDR3 contains 15 residues. Looked up from germline, CDR1 is PRHDT and CDR2 is FYEKMQ (reference sequence). CDR3 sequence: CASSLDTPSGDTQYF. The CDR3 DNA reads TGTGCCAGCAGCTTAGATACGCCCTCCGGAGATACGCAGTATTTT.

This clonotype was observed at least ten times. V usage is TRBV7-9 and J usage is TRBJ2-3; D is possibly TRBD2 (6 bases). Germline-derived CDR1 and CDR2 are SEHNR and FQNEAQ (reference sequence). This CDR3 region has 17 residues. V was trimmed by 3 bases and J by 6 bases, leaving 22 bases between them. CDR3 DNA: TGTGCCAGCAGCTTTTTAGCGGCACTGAGGAGGAAGGATACGCAGTATTTT. Protein: CASSFLAALRRKDTQYF.

This clonotype was picked up one time. The chain is built from TRBV10-2 and TRBJ2-3; D is possibly TRBD1 or TRBD2 (6 bases each). The CDR3 is 14 amino acids. Trimming took off 8 bases at V and 0 bases at J, with 12 bases between the two ends. Germline loops: CDR1 WSHSY, CDR2 SAAADI. This CDR3 reads CASGGLVSTDTQYF. CDR3 sequence (DNA): TGCGCCAGCGGGGGGCTAGTGAGCACAGATACGCAGTATTTT.

The chain joins TRBV9 to TRBJ1-1; 8 bases agree with TRBD1. The CDR3 contains 16 residues. Looked up from germline, CDR1 is SGDLS and CDR2 is YYNGEE. Trimming removed 0 bases from V and 5 bases from J; junction bases left unmatched: 9. CDR3 DNA sequence: TGTGCCAGCAGCGTAGGGACAGGGTTAAAAACGACTGAAGCTTTCTTT. It codes for CASSVGTGLKTTEAFF.

CDR3 loop: CASRPGGDRTDTQYF. The CDR3 bases are TGTGCCAGCCGGCCGGGGGGCGATCGCACAGATACGCAGTATTTT. The chain couples TRBV7-2 to TRBJ2-3; tentative D call: TRBD2 (7 bases). The germline V and J ends were trimmed by 8 bases and 1 base, with 16 bases remaining between them. The CDR3 runs 15 residues. Germline CDR1 is SGHTA and CDR2 is FQGNSA.

This clonotype was recorded a few times. The chain employs TRBV6-2 or TRBV6-3 and TRBJ2-1; D unresolved. CDR1 and CDR2 (germline): MNHEY, SVGEGT. Deletions cut 6 bases from V and 4 bases from J, with 19 bases between. This CDR3 contains 16 residues. The CDR3 reads CASSLRSRSRYNEQFF. CDR3 bases: TGTGCCAGCAGCCTACGATCTAGAAGTCGGTACAATGAGCAGTTCTTC.

This clonotype has a count of ten or more. The chain joins TRBV5-1 to TRBJ1-2, with a possible D match to TRBD1 (5 bases). Trimming took off 4 bases at V and 3 bases at J, with 13 bases between the two ends. This CDR3 is built from 14 residues. In germline, CDR1 is SGHRS, CDR2 YFSETQ. The CDR3 is CASSAGTNYYGYTF. DNA for the CDR3: TGCGCCAGCAGCGCCGGGACTAACTACTATGGCTACACCTTC.